Listed here are 28 T cell receptor beta chains from one sample, sequenced in a study of cytomegalovirus exposure and HLA in healthy donors. Researchers ran the PCR with 60 Vbeta and 13 Jbeta primers. The protocol was immunoSEQ multiplex PCR, while the TCRdb copy is restricted to in-frame clones and leaves out a portion. The sample lists some 89,000 clones; 78% were seen once. Sequenced material: PBMCs. The source of these receptors is a woman aged 40 to 49 in good health and CMV-seropositive.

The rearrangement joins TRBV19 to TRBJ1-2; D is undetermined. V lost 6 bases and J lost 4, with 15 bases in between. The length of the CDR3 is 14 residues. Germline V CDR1 and CDR2: LNHDA, SQIVND (reference sequence). The DNA of the CDR3 is TGTGCCAGTAGGCAACCGGGGTTCGTCTATGGCTACACCTTC. Protein sequence: CASRQPGFVYGYTF.

V and J are TRBV27 and TRBJ2-1, with 7 bases matching TRBD2. The CDR3 is 15 residues long. Germline CDR1 MNHEY, CDR2 SMNVEV (reference sequence). V lost 5 bases and J lost 3; bases outside the gene matches: 7. CDR3 nucleotides: TGTGCCAGCAGTCCTGGGACTAAACTCTACAATGAGCAGTTCTTC. The encoded protein is CASSPGTKLYNEQFF.

V and J are TRBV7-7 and TRBJ2-1, with D maybe TRBD2 (6 bases). Germline-derived CDR1 and CDR2 are SSHAT and FNYEAQ (reference sequence). CDR3 size: 13 residues. The CDR3 protein is CASGARLDNEQFF. CDR3 sequence (DNA): TGTGCTAGCGGCGCCCGACTAGACAATGAGCAGTTCTTC.

The CDR3 coding sequence is TGTGCCAGCAGTTACTCGGATTGGGCGGAGCAGTTCTTC. Translation: CASSYSDWAEQFF. The chain links TRBV6-5 to TRBJ2-1, with D unclear. CDR1 is MNHEY and CDR2 is SVGAGI in the germline V gene. V was clipped by 0 bases and J by 10 bases, with 10 bases between them. This CDR3 is 13 amino acids long.

This clone was counted a single time. The genes are TRBV11-2 and TRBJ1-2, with a tentative D call TRBD1 (6 bases). The CDR3 is made up of 17 amino acids. Germline loops: CDR1 SGHAT, CDR2 FQNNGV. V gave up 5 bases and J gave up 0 bases, with 19 bases separating them. CDR3 amino acids: CASSHGPGTSPNYGYTF. In nucleotides, the CDR3 is TGTGCCAGCAGCCATGGGCCAGGGACAAGTCCTAACTATGGCTACACCTTC. The full variable domain, rest sourced from reference TRBV11-2 and TRBJ1-2, is EAGVAQSPRYKIIEKRQSVAFWCNPISGHATLYWYQQILGQGPKLLIQFQNNGVVDDSQLPKDRFSAERLKGVDSTLKIQPAKLEDSAVYLCASSHGPGTSPNYGYTFGSGTRLTVV.

The chain links TRBV6-4 to TRBJ2-7; perhaps TRBD1 as D (6 bases). The CDR3 spans 14 residues. Germline assignment: CDR1 MRHNA and CDR2 SNTAGT. The germline V and J ends were trimmed by 7 bases and 1 base, with 14 bases remaining between them. CDR3 nucleotide sequence: TGTGCCAGCACCCTCTCGAGGGGGTCCTACGAGCAGTACTTC. Translation gives CASTLSRGSYEQYF.

The chain combines TRBV5-1 with TRBJ1-1, with TRBD1 as a possible D gene (5 bases). Trimming took 3 bases from V and 3 from J, leaving 15 bases between them. Germline V gene lookup returns CDR1 SGHRS and CDR2 YFSETQ. The CDR3 covers 15 residues. CDR3 sequence (DNA): TGCGCCAGCAGCTCCGAGGACGGGGGATACACTGAAGCTTTCTTT. Protein: CASSSEDGGYTEAFF.

This clone was seen a few times. V and J are TRBV4-2 and TRBJ2-5, with a possible D match to TRBD1 (5 bases). Germline V gene sequence: CDR1 LGHNA, CDR2 YNFKEQ. Trimming cost V 5 bases and J 5 bases, with 18 bases left between them. The CDR3 is 15 amino acids. CDR3 bases: TGTGCCAGCAGCTCAAATCAGGGCTTATCCGAGACCCAGTACTTC. Translating gives CASSSNQGLSETQYF.

V gene TRBV18 combines with J gene TRBJ2-7; weak D call: TRBD2 (5 bases). V was pared by 6 bases and J by 1 base, with 22 bases between. The CDR3 is 17 residues long. Germline assignment: CDR1 KGHSH and CDR2 LQKENI. CDR3 DNA sequence: TGTGCCAGCTCCGCTACCCCTGGGGAGAGGAGTTCCTACGAGCAGTACTTC. Translating gives CASSATPGERSSYEQYF.

The chain employs TRBV4-1 and TRBJ1-2; TRBD1 matches at 9 bases. Germline-derived CDR1 and CDR2 are MGHRA and YSYEKL. Trimming at V came to 4 bases and at J to 6 bases, leaving 6 bases not matched to a gene. CDR3 size: 14 residues. The CDR3 sequence is CASSPGQGLDGYTF. The DNA for the CDR3 is TGCGCCAGCAGCCCAGGACAGGGGCTAGATGGCTACACCTTC.

With respect to this clone: Other DNA sequences in this sample translate to the same CDR3. This rearrangement joins TRBV6-1 to TRBJ2-7; D might be TRBD1 (6 bases). Trimming shortened V by 8 bases and J by 2 bases, and 10 bases separated the two germline ends. This CDR3 has 12 residues. Germline values: CDR1 MNHNS, CDR2 SASEGT. Here the CDR3 DNA reads TGTGCCAGCGGCCGACAGGCCTACGAGCAGTACTTC. It encodes CASGRQAYEQYF.

The chain has TRBV5-1 and TRBJ2-1; possibly TRBD2 for D (6 bases). This CDR3 contains 15 residues. Looked up from germline, CDR1 is SGHRS and CDR2 is YFSETQ. V lost 0 bases, J lost 5 bases, and 12 bases lay in between. The CDR3 spells CASSLAEGQNNEQFF. The DNA of the CDR3 is TGCGCCAGCAGCTTGGCGGAGGGCCAAAACAATGAGCAGTTCTTC. Filled out from reference TRBV5-1 and TRBJ2-1, the complete variable domain reads KAGVTQTPRYLIKTRGQQVTLSCSPISGHRSVSWYQQTPGQGLQFLFEYFSETQRNKGNFPGRFSGRQFSNSRSEMNVSTLELGDSALYLCASSLAEGQNNEQFFGPGTRLTVL.

J is TRBJ2-7 and V is TRBV6-1, with 12 bases fitting TRBD2. Germline V gene data show CDR1 as MNHNS and CDR2 as SASEGT. The CDR3 totals 13 residues. The trim removed 5 bases at V and 4 bases at J, leaving 0 bases unmatched. CDR3 loop: CASSLAGGYEQYF. The CDR3 region has the DNA TGTGCCAGCAGTCTAGCGGGAGGGTACGAGCAGTACTTC.

This chain uses TRBV25-1 with TRBJ2-1; possible D gene TRBD1, 6 bases. The CDR3 runs to 16 residues. The ends were cut back, 7 bases at V and 6 bases at J, with 22 bases in the middle. Germline CDR1 and CDR2: MGHDK and SYGVNS. This chain's CDR3 is CASTKGDRRPSNEQFF. Written as DNA, the CDR3 is TGTGCCAGCACCAAAGGTGACAGGCGGCCTAGCAATGAGCAGTTCTTC.

This sequence joins TRBV5-4 and TRBJ1-1; D not resolved. Trimming took 3 bases from V and 1 from J, leaving 7 bases between them. Per germline, CDR1 SGHNT and CDR2 YYREEE (reference sequence). The CDR3 length is 13 residues. The CDR3 DNA reads TGTGCCAGCAGCTGGAGTAAGAACACTGAAGCTTTCTTT. This codes for CASSWSKNTEAFF.

This clone has more than one count but fewer than ten. DNA for the CDR3: TGCGCCAGCAGCGCCCGACTAGCGGGACCCACAGATACGCAGTATTTT. Translated, it gives CASSARLAGPTDTQYF. The chain combines TRBV5-1 with TRBJ2-3; 11 nucleotides line up with TRBD2. The V segment lost 4 bases and the J segment 2 bases; nucleotides outside the gene matches: 6. Germline V gene lookup returns CDR1 SGHRS and CDR2 YFSETQ. The CDR3 has 16 residues.

The chain combines TRBV2 with TRBJ2-7, with 8 bases lining up with TRBD1. Germline-derived CDR1 and CDR2 are SNHLY and FYNNEI. Trimming took 4 bases from V and 4 from J; bases not matched to a gene: 3. The CDR3 sequence is 13 residues long. The CDR3 bases are TGTGCCAGCAGTGGGACAGGGAATTACGAGCAGTACTTC. Amino acid sequence: CASSGTGNYEQYF.

The chain uses TRBV18 and TRBJ2-7; 8 bases agree with TRBD1. With 1 base clipped from V and 4 bases from J, the junction kept 6 bases outside the gene matches. CDR1 is KGHSH and CDR2 is LQKENI in the germline V gene. CDR3 length: 15 residues. The CDR3 bases are TGTGCCAGCTCACCACGGGGCAGGGGGCTATACGAGCAGTACTTC. Encoded protein: CASSPRGRGLYEQYF.

The rearrangement uses TRBV7-6 and TRBJ1-1, with a tentative D call TRBD1 (6 bases). Trimming removed 7 bases from V and 3 bases from J, with 15 bases in between. Germline-derived CDR1 and CDR2 are SGHVS and FNYEAQ. This CDR3 is built from 14 residues. CDR3 DNA: TGTGCCAGCACCCAGGGGACGGCGGACACTGAAGCTTTCTTT. Translated: CASTQGTADTEAFF.

V is TRBV27 and J is TRBJ2-1, with 10 positions matching TRBD2. Germline V gene data show CDR1 as MNHEY and CDR2 as SMNVEV (reference sequence). The CDR3 consists of 16 residues. V shed 4 bases, J shed 5 bases, and the junction held 8 bases outside the gene matches. The CDR3 reads CASSSRTSGVNNEQFF. The CDR3 bases are TGTGCCAGCAGTTCCCGGACTAGCGGAGTGAACAATGAGCAGTTCTTC.

The J gene is TRBJ1-5, the V gene TRBV4-1, with D possibly matching TRBD1 (5 bases). V lost 0 bases, J lost 2 bases, and 20 bases lay in between. Germline CDR1 reads MGHRA; CDR2 reads YSYEKL. This CDR3 is 19 amino acids long. CDR3 nucleotide sequence: TGCGCCAGCAGCCAAGATACGCTCCTGGCAGGGCCGCGCAATCAGCCCCAGCATTTT. This encodes CASSQDTLLAGPRNQPQHF.

This clone was counted once. This rearrangement joins TRBV6-1 to TRBJ2-7; TRBD2 agrees at 9 bases. CDR3 length equals 14 residues. Trimming removed 7 bases from V and 8 bases from J; junction bases left unmatched: 12. The germline V gene has CDR1 MNHNS and CDR2 SASEGT. CDR3 sequence (DNA): TGTGCCAGCACCTGGACTAGCGACGGGGGGAAGCAGTACTTC. The encoded protein is CASTWTSDGGKQYF.

This rearrangement joins TRBV19 to TRBJ2-5; D might be TRBD2 (5 bases). The V end was cut by 4 bases, the J end by 1 base, with 13 bases between. CDR3 size: 15 residues. Germline V gene sequence: CDR1 LNHDA, CDR2 SQIVND (reference sequence). CDR3 in DNA: TGTGCCAGTAGTAAGGCGGGCGAACCCCAAGAGACCCAGTACTTC. Protein sequence: CASSKAGEPQETQYF.

This rearrangement joins TRBV4-1 to TRBJ2-3, with TRBD2 matching over 11 bases. The CDR3 extends over 17 amino acids. Germline CDR1 MGHRA, CDR2 YSYEKL. The V gene end was trimmed by 4 bases and the J gene end by 6 bases; junction bases not matched to a gene: 12. CDR3 sequence: CASSRLAGTSGSDTQYF. The CDR3 coding sequence is TGCGCCAGCAGCCGATTAGCCGGGACTAGCGGATCTGATACGCAGTATTTT.

V and J are TRBV11-2 and TRBJ2-7, with D unclear. There are 13 residues in the CDR3. Between the trimmed V and J ends, which lost 5 bases and 2 bases, there was a span of 10 bases. Germline V gene lookup returns CDR1 SGHAT and CDR2 FQNNGV. The CDR3, as DNA: TGTGCCAGCAGCCCACTCGTAACCTACGAGCAGTACTTC. Translating gives CASSPLVTYEQYF.

The chain recombines TRBV14 with TRBJ2-2, with D possibly matching TRBD2 (6 bases). V was pared by 4 bases and J by 4 bases, with 13 bases between. CDR1 and CDR2 from the germline V gene are SGHDN and FVKESK. This CDR3 spans 15 amino acids. The CDR3 sequence is CASSLSLGGTGELFF. The CDR3 DNA sequence: TGTGCCAGCAGCCTAAGCCTGGGGGGCACCGGGGAGCTGTTTTTT.

V is TRBV27 and J is TRBJ2-3; TRBD1 might be the D (7 bases). Trimming shortened V by 6 bases and J by 3 bases, and 16 bases separated the two germline ends. Germline CDR1 MNHEY, CDR2 SMNVEV (reference sequence). CDR3 length equals 15 residues. The CDR3 spells CASSQQGGWTDTQYF. CDR3 coding DNA: TGTGCCAGCAGCCAGCAGGGGGGTTGGACAGATACGCAGTATTTT.

CDR3 DNA: TGCGCCAGCAGCCCGGTCCCGGGACAGGGGGCGGAAAAGGACGAGCAGTACTTC. Protein sequence: CASSPVPGQGAEKDEQYF. This chain connects TRBV23-1 to TRBJ2-7; 12 bases match TRBD1. TRBV23-1 is placed among ORFs of uncertain function. Unmatched junction bases numbered 17, after V lost 6 bases and J lost 5 bases. This CDR3 region has 18 residues.